This TCR beta chain was found in a study of CD8+CD57+ T cells in acquired aplastic anemia. The germline V gene has CDR1 DFQATT and CDR2 SNEGSKA (reference sequence). The V segment lost 5 bases and the J segment 2 bases; nucleotides outside the gene matches: 7. CDR3 size: 14 residues. TCR beta VDJ and CDR3 profiles were obtained from a genomic DNA template. A single record per CDR3 protein comes from TCRdb applying MiXCR to the reads. The data contain some 240,000 distinct CDR3 sequences, 34% of them singletons. Sequenced input: sorted CD4+, CD8+, or CD8+CD57+ T cells (not recorded which) from PBMCs. This sequence joins TRBV20-1 and TRBJ2-3, with 7 bases that match TRBD1. The sequence was obtained from a human donor in good health, serving as a control. The DNA of the CDR3 is TGCAGTGCTGGGACAGAGTTGTACACAGATACGCAGTATTTT. Protein sequence: CSAGTELYTDTQYF.